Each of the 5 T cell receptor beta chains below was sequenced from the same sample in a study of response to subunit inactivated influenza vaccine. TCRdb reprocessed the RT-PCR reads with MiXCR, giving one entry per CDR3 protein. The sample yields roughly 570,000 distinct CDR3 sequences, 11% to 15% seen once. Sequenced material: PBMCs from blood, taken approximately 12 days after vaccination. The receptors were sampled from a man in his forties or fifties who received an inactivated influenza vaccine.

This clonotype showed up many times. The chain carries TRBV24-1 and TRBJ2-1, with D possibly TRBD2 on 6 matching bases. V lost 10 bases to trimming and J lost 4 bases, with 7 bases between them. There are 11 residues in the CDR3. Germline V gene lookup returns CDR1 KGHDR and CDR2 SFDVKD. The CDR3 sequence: CATAGYNEQFF. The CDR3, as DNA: TGTGCCACTGCGGGATACAATGAGCAGTTCTTC.

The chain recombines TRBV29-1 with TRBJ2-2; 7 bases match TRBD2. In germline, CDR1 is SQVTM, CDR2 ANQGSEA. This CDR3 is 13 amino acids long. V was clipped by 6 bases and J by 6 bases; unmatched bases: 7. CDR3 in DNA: TGCAGCGTCAGAAGGGCGGGAGCCGGGGAGCTGTTTTTT. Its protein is CSVRRAGAGELFF.

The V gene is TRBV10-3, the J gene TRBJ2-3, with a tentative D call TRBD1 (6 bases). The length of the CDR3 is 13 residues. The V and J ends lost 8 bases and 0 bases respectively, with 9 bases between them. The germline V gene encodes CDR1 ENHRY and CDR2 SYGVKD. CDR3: CAIQGSSTDTQYF. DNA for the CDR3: TGTGCCATCCAGGGGTCTAGCACAGATACGCAGTATTTT.

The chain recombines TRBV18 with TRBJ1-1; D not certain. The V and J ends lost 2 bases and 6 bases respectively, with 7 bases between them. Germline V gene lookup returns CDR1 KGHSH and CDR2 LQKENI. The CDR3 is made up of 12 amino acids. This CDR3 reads CASSPSWAEAFF. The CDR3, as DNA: TGTGCCAGCTCACCATCGTGGGCTGAAGCTTTCTTT.

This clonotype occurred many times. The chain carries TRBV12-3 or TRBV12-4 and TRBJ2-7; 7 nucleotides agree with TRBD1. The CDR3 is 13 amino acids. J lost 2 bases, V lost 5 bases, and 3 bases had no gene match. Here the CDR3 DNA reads TGTGCCAGCAGTATAGGACAGGCCTACGAGCAGTACTTC. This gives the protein CASSIGQAYEQYF.